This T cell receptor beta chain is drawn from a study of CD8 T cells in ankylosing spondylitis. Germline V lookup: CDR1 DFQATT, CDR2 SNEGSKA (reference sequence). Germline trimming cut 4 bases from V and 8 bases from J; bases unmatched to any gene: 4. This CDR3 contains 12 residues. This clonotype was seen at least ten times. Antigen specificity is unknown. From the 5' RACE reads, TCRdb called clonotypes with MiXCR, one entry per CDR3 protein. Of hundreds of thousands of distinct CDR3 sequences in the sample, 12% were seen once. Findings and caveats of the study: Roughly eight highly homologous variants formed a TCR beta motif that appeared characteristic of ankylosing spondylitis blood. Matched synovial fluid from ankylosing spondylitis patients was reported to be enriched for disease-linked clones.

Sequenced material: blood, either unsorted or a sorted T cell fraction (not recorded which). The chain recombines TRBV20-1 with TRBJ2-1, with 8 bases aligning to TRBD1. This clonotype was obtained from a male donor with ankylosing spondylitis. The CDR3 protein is CSATRTGYEQFF. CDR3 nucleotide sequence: TGCAGTGCTACGCGGACAGGGTATGAGCAGTTCTTC.